This TCR beta chain appears in the sequencing data of a study of post-analysis software for immune sequencing data. Across the study: Some patients lacked subtype; others had relapsing-remitting, secondary progressive or progressive-relapsing disease. Broader study findings: Included in a set of 5 or 6 TRBV segments more frequent in patients than controls were TRBV5-6, TRBV5-1 and TRBV20-1.

Note on this clonotype: Its target is not known.

V was cut by 4 bases and J by 4 bases, with 15 bases left in between. This CDR3 contains 15 residues. Germline V gene lookup returns CDR1 LGHNA and CDR2 YSLEER. Unique molecular identifiers were carried by the TCR beta cDNA libraries. Starting from roughly 1 to 10 million T cells, the study yielded roughly 0.5 million cDNA molecules. Each CDR3 protein is one row after TCRdb ran MiXCR on the PCR reads. The sample holds just over 250,000 distinct CDR3 sequences, about 40% seen once. The chain couples TRBV4-3 to TRBJ2-3, with D perhaps TRBD2 (6 bases). Sequenced sample: blood. The receptor comes from a girl aged 10 to 17 with multiple sclerosis. For the CDR3, the DNA is TGCGCCAGCAGCCTGAGGGAAGGAGGGTCAGATACGCAGTATTTT. Translation: CASSLREGGSDTQYF.